This T cell receptor (beta chain) is drawn from a study of cytomegalovirus exposure and HLA in healthy donors. Donors counted as nominally healthy when sampled, yet unrecorded immune exposures were likely. With 60 Vbeta and 13 Jbeta primers, the PCR was carried out. The table came from immunoSEQ multiplex PCR; TCRdb's copy has only in-frame clones and leaves some out. The data hold 150,000 to 200,000 clones, with approximately 80% observed a single time. Germline lookup yields CDR1 LNHNV and CDR2 YYDKDF (reference sequence). V was trimmed by 7 bases and J by 0 bases, leaving 13 bases between them. The CDR3 is 16 amino acids. Whole-study findings and limits: In a later analysis, CMV-associated beta chains were mostly HLA-associated, it appeared. About 180 TCR beta chains were listed as cytomegalovirus-associated. What TCR beta sequences reportedly achieved was accurate prediction of HLA-A and HLA-B alleles in most subjects.

This clone was counted a few times. Its antigen is currently unknown. The clonotype comes from a male donor in good health and CMV-seropositive. This chain connects TRBV15 to TRBJ2-6; maybe TRBD1 (6 bases). Sequences were obtained from PBMCs. The CDR3 sequence: CATTTGVYSGANVLTF. In DNA form, the CDR3 reads TGTGCCACCACGACAGGCGTCTACTCTGGGGCCAACGTCCTGACTTTC.